A single sample is the source of the 25 T cell receptor beta chains below, sequenced in a study of T cell clonotyping in hematopoietic cell transplantation. The assay was immunoSEQ multiplex PCR, and TCRdb's table has in-frame clones only and misses some. This table holds over 10,000 clones, more than 80% found once. Sequencing input: peripheral blood mononuclear cells. The receptors here all came from a young man in good health. Some clones in this sample may be carry-over from other donors' samples.

V is TRBV29-1 and J is TRBJ2-7; 7 nucleotides align to TRBD2. Unmatched junction bases numbered 16, after V lost 6 bases and J lost 5 bases. The germline V gene has CDR1 SQVTM and CDR2 ANQGSEA. The CDR3 totals 15 residues. The CDR3 nucleotides read TGCAGCGTGGTTTGGCGCGGGGGTATCGGGAACGAGCAGTACTTC. Protein product: CSVVWRGGIGNEQYF.

The V and J genes are TRBV11-2 and TRBJ2-2; 12 bases are shared with TRBD1. CDR3 length equals 17 residues. The trim removed 7 bases at V and 5 bases at J, leaving 11 bases unmatched. Germline V gene lookup returns CDR1 SGHAT and CDR2 FQNNGV. The CDR3, as DNA: TGTGCCAGCACGGACCCGGGACAGGGGGCTCGGACCGGGGAGCTGTTTTTT. Its protein is CASTDPGQGARTGELFF.

The chain employs TRBV29-1 and TRBJ2-7; TRBD1 matches 11 bases. V gave up 4 bases and J gave up 7 bases; unmatched junction bases: 9. CDR3 length: 14 amino acids. Germline assignment: CDR1 SQVTM and CDR2 ANQGSEA. The CDR3 sequence is CSVVLGTGGWEQYF. The CDR3 nucleotides read TGCAGCGTTGTGTTGGGGACAGGGGGTTGGGAGCAGTACTTC.

J is TRBJ1-1 and V is TRBV5-1; the D gene is possibly TRBD1 (6 bases). This CDR3 comprises 15 residues. Germline V gene sequence: CDR1 SGHRS, CDR2 YFSETQ. Trimming left V 2 bases short and J 0 bases short, with 11 bases between. The CDR3 nucleotides read TGCGCCAGCAGCTTACAGGGCCCGATGAACACTGAAGCTTTCTTT. It is translated as CASSLQGPMNTEAFF.

This chain uses TRBV5-3 with TRBJ1-2; D may be TRBD1 (5 bases). TRBV5-3 is identified as an open reading frame with a role that is uncertain. Trimming stripped 4 bases from V and 4 bases from J, with 20 bases between. This CDR3 is 16 amino acids long. The CDR3 DNA is TGTGCCAGAAGCCTCTCACCAGGGATCGGGCTCTATGGCTACACCTTC. It yields the protein CARSLSPGIGLYGYTF.

This clone was recorded once. The gene calls are TRBV9 and TRBJ2-1; D possibly corresponds to TRBD2 (6 bases). The CDR3 is 13 amino acids. Germline V gene sequence: CDR1 SGDLS, CDR2 YYNGEE. Trimming cost V 7 bases and J 4 bases, with 12 bases left between them. The CDR3 bases are TGTGCCAGCGGACTGGGACTTTACAATGAGCAGTTCTTC. This encodes CASGLGLYNEQFF.

The chain recombines TRBV2 with TRBJ1-1; weak D call: TRBD1 (5 bases). Trimming shortened V by 5 bases and J by 3 bases, and 7 bases separated the two germline ends. Germline CDR1 and CDR2: SNHLY and FYNNEI. The CDR3 loop spans 12 amino acids. This CDR3 reads CASSRDYTEAFF. CDR3 nucleotide sequence: TGTGCCAGCAGTAGGGACTACACTGAAGCTTTCTTT.

This sequence joins TRBV5-1 and TRBJ2-7; D possibly corresponds to TRBD2 (7 bases). V shed 5 bases and J shed 2 bases, with 20 bases lying between them. The CDR3 consists of 16 residues. The germline CDR1 and CDR2 sequences are SGHRS and YFSETQ. DNA for the CDR3: TGCGCCAGCAGTCAGGTACAGGGAGGGTACGCCTACGAGCAGTACTTC. It yields the protein CASSQVQGGYAYEQYF. Looking up the rest from reference TRBV5-1 and TRBJ2-7 gives the full variable domain: KAGVTQTPRYLIKTRGQQVTLSCSPISGHRSVSWYQQTPGQGLQFLFEYFSETQRNKGNFPGRFSGRQFSNSRSEMNVSTLELGDSALYLCASSQVQGGYAYEQYFGPGTRLTVT.

This clone has just a few counts. V gene TRBV7-3 combines with J gene TRBJ1-1; D unresolved. V gave up 0 bases and J gave up 2 bases, with 4 bases separating them. This CDR3 is built from 13 residues. Per the germline V gene, CDR1 is SGHTA and CDR2 is FQGTGA. Here the CDR3 reads CASSLTLNTEAFF. The CDR3 DNA reads TGTGCCAGCAGCTTAACCCTAAACACTGAAGCTTTCTTT.

This clone appeared once. The chain is built from TRBV7-6 and TRBJ2-7, with D unresolved. Deletions cut 1 base from V and 4 bases from J, with 8 bases between. The CDR3 spans 13 residues. Germline V lookup: CDR1 SGHVS, CDR2 FNYEAQ. The CDR3 nucleotides are TGTGCCAGCAGCTTAGTAAGCCAGTACGAGCAGTACTTC. Translation gives CASSLVSQYEQYF.

The rearrangement links TRBV29-1 to TRBJ2-5; TRBD2 agrees at 12 bases. Germline trimming cut 4 bases from V and 5 bases from J; bases unmatched to any gene: 14. Germline CDR1 and CDR2: SQVTM and ANQGSEA. The CDR3 length is 17 residues. Written as DNA, the CDR3 is TGCAGCGTTGCGGGAGGAGCGGTTGGGACTAGCGGGGAGACCCAGTACTTC. Protein: CSVAGGAVGTSGETQYF.

The V and J genes are TRBV6-1 and TRBJ1-3; 7 bases map to TRBD1. The CDR3 has 13 amino acids. Looked up from germline, CDR1 is MNHNS and CDR2 is SASEGT. The J segment lost 4 bases and the V segment lost 5 bases, leaving 2 bases of the junction unmatched. The CDR3: CASSPGGGNTIYF. The CDR3 DNA sequence: TGTGCCAGCAGTCCAGGGGGGGGAAACACCATATATTTT.

The chain carries TRBV7-9 and TRBJ2-7; D is unclear. V was cut by 5 bases and J by 2 bases, with 4 bases left in between. The CDR3 runs to 11 residues. CDR1 SEHNR and CDR2 FQNEAQ come from the germline V gene (reference sequence). The CDR3 nucleotides are TGTGCCAGCAGCACGGCCTACGAGCAGTACTTC. It encodes CASSTAYEQYF.

The chain couples TRBV6-5 to TRBJ1-2; a weak D match, TRBD1 (5 bases). V was cut by 6 bases and J by 4 bases, with 12 bases left in between. The CDR3 loop spans 13 amino acids. The germline gives CDR1 MNHEY, CDR2 SVGAGI. The DNA for the CDR3 is TGTGCCAGCAGAAGGGGACTGAGCTATGGCTACACCTTC. Protein sequence: CASRRGLSYGYTF.

This clone was seen a single time. This chain uses TRBV25-1 with TRBJ1-1; unclear D gene. The germline V gene has CDR1 MGHDK and CDR2 SYGVNS. With 4 bases removed from V and 4 bases from J, the gap between germline ends came to 10 bases. The CDR3 contains 13 residues. CDR3 nucleotide sequence: TGTGCCAGCAGTGGGCAAGCCGGCACTGAAGCTTTCTTT. This gives the protein CASSGQAGTEAFF.

The J gene is TRBJ1-2, the V gene TRBV30; D gene uncertain. V was shortened by 1 base and J by 5 bases, with 5 bases between the two germline ends. The CDR3 spans 11 residues. Germline CDR1 is GTSNPN and CDR2 is SVGIG (reference sequence). The chain's CDR3 is CAWSAGYGYTF. CDR3 DNA sequence: TGTGCCTGGAGTGCGGGGTATGGCTACACCTTC.

This chain joins TRBV6-1 and TRBJ2-7, with D perhaps given as TRBD1 or TRBD2 (5 bases each). V lost 5 bases to trimming and J lost 1 base, with 12 bases between them. The CDR3 totals 14 residues. Germline-derived CDR1 and CDR2 are MNHNS and SASEGT. CDR3 sequence reads: CASSPGRASYEQYF. CDR3 nucleotide sequence: TGTGCCAGCAGTCCGGGACGGGCATCCTACGAGCAGTACTTC.

The sample holds one count of this clone. The chain uses TRBV30 and TRBJ1-5; D uncertain. Germline V gene sequence: CDR1 GTSNPN, CDR2 SVGIG (reference sequence). V was clipped by 7 bases and J by 3 bases, with 10 bases between them. The CDR3 is 12 residues long. In DNA form, the CDR3 reads TGTGCCTCCCGGTCTAACAATCAGCCCCAGCATTTT. Its translation is CASRSNNQPQHF. Supplemented by reference TRBV30 and TRBJ1-5, the full variable domain reads SQTIHQWPATLVQPVGSPLSLECTVEGTSNPNLYWYRQAAGRGLQLLFYSVGIGQISSEVPQNLSASRPQDRQFILSSKKLLLSDSGFYLCASRSNNQPQHFGDGTRLSIL.

The chain recombines TRBV7-3 with TRBJ2-2; 8 bases align to TRBD1. The CDR3 is made up of 15 amino acids. The V gene's germline CDR1 is SGHTA and CDR2 FQGTGA. The V gene end was trimmed by 5 bases and the J gene end by 3 bases; junction bases not matched to a gene: 5. The CDR3, as DNA: TGTGCCAGCAGCCTTACAGGGGGTGACACCGGGGAGCTGTTTTTT. This encodes CASSLTGGDTGELFF.

The gene calls are TRBV5-1 and TRBJ2-3; 9 bases are shared with TRBD2. Per the germline V gene, CDR1 is SGHRS and CDR2 is YFSETQ. The V gene end was trimmed by 0 bases and the J gene end by 0 bases; junction bases not matched to a gene: 2. The CDR3 length is 16 residues. Here the CDR3 DNA reads TGCGCCAGCAGCTTGGGGCTAGCGGGGAGCACAGATACGCAGTATTTT. Its protein is CASSLGLAGSTDTQYF.

For this clone: An end of the junction differs from the germline gene, which may be a read error. The V and J genes are TRBV7-7 and TRBJ2-1, with D tentatively TRBD1 (7 bases). Per the germline V gene, CDR1 is SSHAT and CDR2 is FNYEAQ (reference sequence). The CDR3 loop spans 13 amino acids. The CDR3 nucleotides are TGTGCTAGCAGCCAGGGGGAGGCCGCTGAGCAGTTCTTC. This gives the protein CASSQGEAAEQFF.

The CDR3 sequence: CSVGAGVGQYF. In DNA, the CDR3 is TGCAGCGTTGGGGCCGGTGTGGGGCAGTACTTC. J is TRBJ2-7 and V is TRBV29-1; the D is unclear. Germline loops: CDR1 SQVTM, CDR2 ANQGSEA. The V end lost 4 bases, the J end lost 9 bases, and 13 bases lay between the germline ends. The CDR3 loop spans 11 amino acids.

The chain links TRBV29-1 to TRBJ1-1, with D maybe TRBD1 (6 bases). The CDR3 loop spans 12 amino acids. The germline V gene encodes CDR1 SQVTM and CDR2 ANQGSEA. Deletions cut 6 bases from V and 0 bases from J, with 8 bases between. The CDR3 sequence is CSVRQVNTEAFF. In nucleotides, the CDR3 is TGCAGCGTAAGACAGGTGAACACTGAAGCTTTCTTT.

The J gene is TRBJ1-3, the V gene TRBV30; D is perhaps TRBD1 (5 bases). The CDR3 is 14 residues long. V dropped 6 bases and J dropped 4 bases, with 16 bases sitting between them. Per germline, CDR1 GTSNPN and CDR2 SVGIG (reference sequence). The CDR3 DNA reads TGTGCCTGCCAAGGCAGGGACTTGGGAAACACCATATATTTT. Amino acids: CACQGRDLGNTIYF.

The gene calls are TRBV5-6 and TRBJ2-1; 7 nucleotides agree with TRBD2. Per the germline V gene, CDR1 is SGHDT and CDR2 is YYEEEE. With 4 bases clipped from V and 0 bases from J, the junction kept 4 bases outside the gene matches. The CDR3 loop spans 15 amino acids. The CDR3 spells CASSRGGSSYNEQFF. CDR3 nucleotide sequence: TGTGCCAGCAGCCGGGGAGGGAGCTCCTACAATGAGCAGTTCTTC.